This TCR beta chain came from a study of multiple sclerosis patients with progressive multifocal leukoencephalopathy. Germline V CDR1 and CDR2: MNHEY, SVGAGI. The CDR3 totals 13 residues. The V gene lost 5 bases and the J gene lost 8 bases, with 10 bases spanning the gap. TCRdb's table, derived via immunoSEQ multiplex PCR, lists solely in-frame clones and lacks some. Of 20,000 to 30,000 clones in the sample, approximately 90% are singletons; the top ten hold 2% to 2.5%. The time point here: approximately 11 months of natalizumab therapy. Samples T1 and T2 were drawn at 6 and 12 months of therapy, respectively.

The origin of this receptor is a young man with multiple sclerosis. This sample comprised PBMCs, obtained from a patient treated with natalizumab. The rearrangement links TRBV6-5 to TRBJ1-6; D gene unclear. CDR3 DNA: TGTGCCAGCAGTGGGGATAGGGATTCACCCCTCCACTTT. Translated, it gives CASSGDRDSPLHF.